Below are 21 T cell receptor beta chains sequenced from a single sample in a study of blood T cell repertoires in COVID-19. The table came from immunoSEQ multiplex PCR; TCRdb's copy has only in-frame clones and leaves some out. Of roughly 500,000 clones listed, roughly 88% are singletons. Input material: PBMCs or T cells enriched from blood (not recorded which). Every receptor here comes from a woman between 40 and 50 years old who had recovered from COVID-19.

This chain links TRBV5-4 with TRBJ2-5, with TRBD1 matching 7 bases. Germline V gene data show CDR1 as SGHNT and CDR2 as YYREEE (reference sequence). There are 14 residues in the CDR3. Trimming at V came to 6 bases and at J to 2 bases, leaving 7 bases not matched to a gene. The CDR3 DNA reads as TGTGCCAGCACTTTGGGACAGAGGCAAGAGACCCAGTACTTC. Translation: CASTLGQRQETQYF.

The chain links TRBV25-1 to TRBJ2-4; 8 bases match TRBD1. The CDR3 covers 11 residues. The germline V gene encodes CDR1 MGHDK and CDR2 SYGVNS. With 6 bases clipped from V and 13 bases from J, the junction kept 5 bases outside the gene matches. The CDR3 loop reads CASRGTGVQYF. The CDR3 DNA sequence: TGTGCCAGCAGAGGGACAGGTGTACAGTACTTC.

The rearrangement joins TRBV19 to TRBJ1-2; D is uncertain. CDR3 size: 14 residues. The V end lost 0 bases, the J end lost 10 bases, and 15 bases lay between the germline ends. The V gene's germline CDR1 is LNHDA and CDR2 SQIVND (reference sequence). The CDR3 region has the DNA TGTGCCAGTAGTATAGACTCCCTCAACATGCCCTACACCTTC. Protein sequence: CASSIDSLNMPYTF.

The count of this clone is one. The J gene is TRBJ1-3, the V gene TRBV10-2; no clear D gene. V lost 2 bases to trimming and J lost 4 bases, with 12 bases between them. The V gene's germline CDR1 is WSHSY and CDR2 SAAADI. The CDR3 has 15 residues. The CDR3 region has the DNA TGCGCCAGCAGTGAGATTCGGGTCCTCGGAAACACCATATATTTT. This gives the protein CASSEIRVLGNTIYF.

The chain links TRBV10-3 to TRBJ2-1; 7 bases align to TRBD1. Losses at the gene ends were 3 bases for V and 8 bases for J; bases not matched to a gene: 7. There are 14 residues in the CDR3. Germline V CDR1 and CDR2: ENHRY, SYGVKD. Here the CDR3 reads CAISDSSGGHEQFF. The DNA for the CDR3 is TGTGCCATCAGTGACTCCTCAGGGGGTCATGAGCAGTTCTTC.

CDR3 in DNA: TGCGCCAGCAGCTTACAGGGAAACACCATATATTTT. This gives the protein CASSLQGNTIYF. The chain carries TRBV5-1 and TRBJ1-3; unclear D gene. Germline V CDR1 and CDR2: SGHRS, YFSETQ. The CDR3 length is 12 residues. The germline V and J ends were trimmed by 2 bases and 4 bases, with 4 bases remaining between them. The entire variable domain, with the rest obtained from reference TRBV5-1 and TRBJ1-3, is as follows: KAGVTQTPRYLIKTRGQQVTLSCSPISGHRSVSWYQQTPGQGLQFLFEYFSETQRNKGNFPGRFSGRQFSNSRSEMNVSTLELGDSALYLCASSLQGNTIYFGEGSWLTVV.

V and J are TRBV2 and TRBJ2-5, with D possibly being TRBD2 (6 bases). The CDR3 spans 14 residues. Germline-derived CDR1 and CDR2 are SNHLY and FYNNEI. V gave up 2 bases and J gave up 4 bases, with 11 bases separating them. CDR3 region: CASSESQAGETQYF. DNA of the CDR3: TGTGCCAGCAGTGAAAGTCAAGCGGGAGAGACCCAGTACTTC.

The gene calls are TRBV11-3 and TRBJ2-7; TRBD2 matches 10 bases. CDR3 length equals 15 residues. Germline CDR1 and CDR2: SGHNT and YENEEA. After removal of 3 bases from V and 2 bases from J, the junction contained 4 bases not matched to a gene. The CDR3 loop reads CASSFASGGAYEQYF. The DNA of the CDR3 is TGTGCCAGCAGCTTTGCTAGCGGGGGAGCCTACGAGCAGTACTTC. Filled out from reference TRBV11-3 and TRBJ2-7, the complete variable domain reads EAGVVQSPRYKIIEKKQPVAFWCNPISGHNTLYWYLQNLGQGPELLIRYENEEAVDDSQLPKDRFSAERLKGVDSTLKIQPAELGDSAVYLCASSFASGGAYEQYFGPGTRLTVT.

As DNA, the CDR3 is TGTGCCAGCAGCTTAGACCAGGGGGCCAGGCAGCCCCAGCATTTT. It yields the protein CASSLDQGARQPQHF. The chain couples TRBV7-2 to TRBJ1-5, with 8 bases aligning to TRBD1. The CDR3 runs to 15 residues. V lost 1 base to trimming and J lost 7 bases; unmatched junction nucleotides: 6. Germline values: CDR1 SGHTA, CDR2 FQGNSA.

The V call is TRBV2, the J call TRBJ2-7; 7 bases are a match to TRBD1. The CDR3 totals 14 residues. Germline lookup yields CDR1 SNHLY and CDR2 FYNNEI. V shed 5 bases, J shed 6 bases, and the junction held 10 bases outside the gene matches. Written as DNA, the CDR3 is TGTGCCAGCAGTTCTTGGCAGGGGGTCAGCGAGCAGTACTTC. Translating it yields CASSSWQGVSEQYF.

The chain couples TRBV18 to TRBJ2-4, with 7 bases identical to TRBD1. The CDR3 runs to 16 residues. The junction had 6 bases not matched to a gene; V was cut back by 3 bases and J by 1 base. Germline assignment: CDR1 KGHSH and CDR2 LQKENI. CDR3 residues: CASSPRLGQAKNIQYF. DNA for the CDR3: TGTGCCAGCTCACCCAGGCTGGGACAGGCCAAAAACATTCAGTACTTC.

V and J are TRBV20-1 and TRBJ1-1; D ambiguous. The germline gives CDR1 DFQATT, CDR2 SNEGSKA (reference sequence). The ends were cut back, 3 bases at V and 0 bases at J, with 8 bases in the middle. The CDR3 is made up of 13 amino acids. The CDR3 bases are TGCAGTGCTAGTCCCGACTTGAACACTGAAGCTTTCTTT. Its protein is CSASPDLNTEAFF.

This rearrangement joins TRBV11-3 to TRBJ1-1; D is possibly TRBD1 (5 bases). The V end lost 3 bases, the J end lost 0 bases, and 11 bases lay between the germline ends. In germline, CDR1 is SGHNT, CDR2 YENEEA. This CDR3 spans 15 amino acids. CDR3 region: CASSLAGQMNTEAFF. CDR3 nucleotide sequence: TGTGCCAGCAGCTTGGCGGGGCAGATGAACACTGAAGCTTTCTTT.

The chain combines TRBV24-1 with TRBJ1-5; D not certain. The CDR3 is 14 amino acids. Trimming removed 4 bases at V and 9 bases at J, with 15 bases between. Germline CDR1 is KGHDR and CDR2 is SFDVKD. The CDR3 spells CATSDSSASGPQHF. CDR3 sequence (DNA): TGTGCCACCAGTGACTCCTCGGCCTCGGGGCCCCAGCATTTT.

This chain joins TRBV19 and TRBJ2-5, with a possible D match to TRBD2 (5 bases). There are 15 residues in the CDR3. Germline V gene data show CDR1 as LNHDA and CDR2 as SQIVND (reference sequence). The V end lost 3 bases, the J end lost 5 bases, and 16 bases lay between the germline ends. The CDR3 nucleotides read TGTGCCAGTAGTATGACATGGGGAGAAGGGGAGACCCAGTACTTC. Amino acid sequence: CASSMTWGEGETQYF.

V gene TRBV9 combines with J gene TRBJ2-7; 7 bases line up with TRBD2. The CDR3 totals 16 residues. Per the germline V gene, CDR1 is SGDLS and CDR2 is YYNGEE. With 4 bases clipped from V and 7 bases from J, the junction kept 17 bases outside the gene matches. The CDR3: CASSPLGGTQTGEQYF. In DNA form, the CDR3 reads TGTGCCAGCAGCCCGTTGGGGGGGACTCAGACGGGGGAGCAGTACTTC.

This chain joins TRBV19 and TRBJ1-3, with 8 bases aligning to TRBD1. V lost 7 bases to trimming and J lost 4 bases; unmatched junction nucleotides: 3. This CDR3 is 13 amino acids long. CDR1 LNHDA and CDR2 SQIVND come from the germline V gene (reference sequence). The chain's CDR3 is CASTTGAGNTIYF. The CDR3 bases are TGTGCCAGTACGACAGGGGCCGGAAACACCATATATTTT.

Note on this clone: The junction departs from the called germline gene at one end, perhaps through a read error. V and J are TRBV27 and TRBJ1-1; D is undetermined. The CDR3 has 16 residues. CDR1 and CDR2 (germline): MNHEY, SMNVEV (reference sequence). CDR3 sequence reads: CASRPNPGFSNPEAFF. The DNA of the CDR3 is TGTGCCAGCAGACCTAACCCCGGGTTTTCGAACCCTGAAGCTTTCTTT.

The genes are TRBV5-6 and TRBJ1-2; 12 bases agree with TRBD1. With 4 bases clipped from V and 7 bases from J, the junction kept 8 bases outside the gene matches. CDR1 SGHDT and CDR2 YYEEEE come from the germline V gene. This CDR3 is built from 15 residues. The CDR3 DNA reads as TGTGCCAGCAGCATAACCGGGACAGGGGGCGGTGGCTACACCTTC. It is translated as CASSITGTGGGGYTF.

V usage is TRBV7-6 and J usage is TRBJ1-3, with a possible D match to TRBD1 (6 bases). The CDR3 length is 15 residues. The germline V and J ends were trimmed by 5 bases and 0 bases, with 11 bases remaining between them. Germline lookup yields CDR1 SGHVS and CDR2 FNYEAQ. The CDR3 DNA reads TGTGCCAGCAGCCTAACAGGGTCCTCTGGAAACACCATATATTTT. Translation gives CASSLTGSSGNTIYF.

The rearrangement uses TRBV18 and TRBJ1-1, with 9 positions matching TRBD1. CDR3 length: 14 amino acids. The V segment lost 4 bases and the J segment 3 bases; nucleotides outside the gene matches: 3. In germline, CDR1 is KGHSH, CDR2 LQKENI. The CDR3 DNA sequence: TGTGCCAGCTCACTGACAGGGGGGGACACTGAAGCTTTCTTT. Amino acids: CASSLTGGDTEAFF.